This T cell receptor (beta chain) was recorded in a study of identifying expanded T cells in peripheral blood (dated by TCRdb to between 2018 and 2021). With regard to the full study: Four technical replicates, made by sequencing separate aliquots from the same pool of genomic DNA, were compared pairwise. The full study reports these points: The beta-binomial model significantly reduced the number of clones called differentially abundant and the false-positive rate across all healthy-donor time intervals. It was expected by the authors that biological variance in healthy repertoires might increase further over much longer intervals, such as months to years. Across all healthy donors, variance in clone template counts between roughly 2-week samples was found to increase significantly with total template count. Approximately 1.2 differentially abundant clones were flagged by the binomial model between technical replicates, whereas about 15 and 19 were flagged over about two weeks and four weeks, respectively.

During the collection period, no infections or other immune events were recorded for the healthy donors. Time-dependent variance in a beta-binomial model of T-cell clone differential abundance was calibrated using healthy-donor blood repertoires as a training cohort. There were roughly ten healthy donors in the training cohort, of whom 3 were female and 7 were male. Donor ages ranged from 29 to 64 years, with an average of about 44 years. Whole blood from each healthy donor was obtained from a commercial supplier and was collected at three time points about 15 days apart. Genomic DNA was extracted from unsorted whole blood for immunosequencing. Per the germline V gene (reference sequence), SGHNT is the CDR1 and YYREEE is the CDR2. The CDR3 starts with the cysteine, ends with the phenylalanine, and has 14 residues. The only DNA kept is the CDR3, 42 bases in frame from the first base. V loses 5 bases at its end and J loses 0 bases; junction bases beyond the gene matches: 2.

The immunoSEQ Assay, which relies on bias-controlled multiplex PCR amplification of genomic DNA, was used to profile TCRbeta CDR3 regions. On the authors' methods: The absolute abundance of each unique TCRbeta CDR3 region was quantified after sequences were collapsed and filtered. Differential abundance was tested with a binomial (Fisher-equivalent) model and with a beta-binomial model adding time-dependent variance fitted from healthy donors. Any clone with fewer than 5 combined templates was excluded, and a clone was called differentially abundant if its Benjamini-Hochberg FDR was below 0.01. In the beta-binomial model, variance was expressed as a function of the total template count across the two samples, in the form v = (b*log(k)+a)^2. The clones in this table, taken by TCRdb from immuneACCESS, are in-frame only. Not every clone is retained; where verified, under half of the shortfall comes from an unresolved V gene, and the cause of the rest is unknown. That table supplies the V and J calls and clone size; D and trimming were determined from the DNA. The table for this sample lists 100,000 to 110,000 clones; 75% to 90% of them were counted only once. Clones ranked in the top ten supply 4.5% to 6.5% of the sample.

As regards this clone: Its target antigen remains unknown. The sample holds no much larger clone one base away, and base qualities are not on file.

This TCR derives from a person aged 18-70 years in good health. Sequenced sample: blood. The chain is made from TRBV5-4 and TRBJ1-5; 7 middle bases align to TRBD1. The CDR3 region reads CASSRQGSNQPQHF. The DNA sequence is TGTGCCAGCAGTCGACAGGGTAGCAATCAGCCCCAGCATTTT. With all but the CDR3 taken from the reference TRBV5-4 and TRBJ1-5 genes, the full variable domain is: ETGVTQSPTHLIKTRGQQVTLRCSSQSGHNTVSWYQQALGQGPQFIFQYYREEENGRGNFPPRFSGLQFPNYSSELNVNALELDDSALYLCASSRQGSNQPQHFGDGTRLSIL.